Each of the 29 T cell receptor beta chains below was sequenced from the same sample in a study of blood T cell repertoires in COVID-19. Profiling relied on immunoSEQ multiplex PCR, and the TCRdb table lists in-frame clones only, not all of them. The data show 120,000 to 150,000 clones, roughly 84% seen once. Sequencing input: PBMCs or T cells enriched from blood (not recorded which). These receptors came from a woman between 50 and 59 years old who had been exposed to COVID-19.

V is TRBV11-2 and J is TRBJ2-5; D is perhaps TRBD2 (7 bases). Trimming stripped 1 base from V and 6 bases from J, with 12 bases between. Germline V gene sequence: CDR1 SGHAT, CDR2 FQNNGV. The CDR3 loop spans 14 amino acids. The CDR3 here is CASSLGGGGQTQYF. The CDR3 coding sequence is TGTGCCAGCAGCTTAGGGGGGGGCGGGCAGACCCAGTACTTC.

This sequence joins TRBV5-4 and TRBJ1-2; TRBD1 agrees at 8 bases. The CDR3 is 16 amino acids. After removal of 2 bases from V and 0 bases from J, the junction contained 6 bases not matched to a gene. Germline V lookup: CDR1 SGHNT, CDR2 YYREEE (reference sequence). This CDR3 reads CASSLGTDRANYGYTF. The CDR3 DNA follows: TGTGCCAGCAGCTTAGGGACGGACAGGGCTAACTATGGCTACACCTTC.

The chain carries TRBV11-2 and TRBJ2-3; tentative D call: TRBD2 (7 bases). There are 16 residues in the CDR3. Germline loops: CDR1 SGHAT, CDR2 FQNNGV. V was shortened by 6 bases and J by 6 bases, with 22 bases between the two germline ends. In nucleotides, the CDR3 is TGTGCCAGCAGTTATCGAGGGGGGGGCAAAAGGGATACGCAGTATTTT. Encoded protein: CASSYRGGGKRDTQYF.

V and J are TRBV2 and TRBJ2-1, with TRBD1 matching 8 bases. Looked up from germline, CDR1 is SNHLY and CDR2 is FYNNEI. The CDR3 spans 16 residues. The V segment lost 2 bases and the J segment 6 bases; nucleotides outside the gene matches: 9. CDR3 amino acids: CASSEIRDRIFNEQFF. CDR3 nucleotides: TGTGCCAGCAGTGAAATCCGGGACAGGATATTCAATGAGCAGTTCTTC.

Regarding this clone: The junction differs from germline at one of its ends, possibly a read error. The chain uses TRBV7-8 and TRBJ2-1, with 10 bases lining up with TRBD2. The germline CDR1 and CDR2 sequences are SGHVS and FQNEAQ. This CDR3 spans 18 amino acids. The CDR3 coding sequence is TGTGCCAGCAGCTTAGGGAGATTCCTCCACGGAACTAGCGGGGAGAGGATCTTC. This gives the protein CASSLGRFLHGTSGERIF.

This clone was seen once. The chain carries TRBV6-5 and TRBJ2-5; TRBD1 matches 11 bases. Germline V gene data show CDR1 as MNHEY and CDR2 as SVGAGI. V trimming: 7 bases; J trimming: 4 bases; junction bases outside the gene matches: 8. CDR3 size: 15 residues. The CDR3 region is CASNLGQGEAETQYF. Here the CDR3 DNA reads TGTGCCAGCAATCTGGGACAGGGGGAGGCAGAGACCCAGTACTTC.

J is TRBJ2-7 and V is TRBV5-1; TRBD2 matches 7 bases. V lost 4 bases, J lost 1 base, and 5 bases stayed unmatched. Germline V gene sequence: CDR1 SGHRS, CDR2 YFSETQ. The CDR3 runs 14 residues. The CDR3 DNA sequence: TGCGCCAGCAGCGAACGGACTAGTTCCTACGAGCAGTACTTC. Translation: CASSERTSSYEQYF. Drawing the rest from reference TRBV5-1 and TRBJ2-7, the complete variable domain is KAGVTQTPRYLIKTRGQQVTLSCSPISGHRSVSWYQQTPGQGLQFLFEYFSETQRNKGNFPGRFSGRQFSNSRSEMNVSTLELGDSALYLCASSERTSSYEQYFGPGTRLTVT.

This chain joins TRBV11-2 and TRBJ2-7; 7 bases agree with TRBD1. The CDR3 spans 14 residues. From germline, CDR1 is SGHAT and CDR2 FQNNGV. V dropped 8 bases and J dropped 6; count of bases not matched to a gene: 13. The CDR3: CASQRQGISGEQYF. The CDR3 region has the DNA TGTGCCAGCCAAAGACAGGGAATAAGCGGCGAGCAGTACTTC.

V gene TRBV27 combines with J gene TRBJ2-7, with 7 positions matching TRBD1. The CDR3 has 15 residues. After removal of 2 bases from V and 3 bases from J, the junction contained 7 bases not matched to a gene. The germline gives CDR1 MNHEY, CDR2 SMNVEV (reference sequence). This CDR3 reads CASSLRVQGLYEQYF. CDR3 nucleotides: TGTGCCAGCAGTTTAAGGGTACAGGGGCTCTACGAGCAGTACTTC.

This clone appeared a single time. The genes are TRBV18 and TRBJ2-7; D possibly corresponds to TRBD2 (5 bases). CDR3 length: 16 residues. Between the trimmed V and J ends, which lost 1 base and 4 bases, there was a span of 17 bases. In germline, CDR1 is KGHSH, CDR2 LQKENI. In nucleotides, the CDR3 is TGTGCCAGCTCACCACAAGTTCCCGAGGGTTCTTACGAGCAGTACTTC. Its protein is CASSPQVPEGSYEQYF.

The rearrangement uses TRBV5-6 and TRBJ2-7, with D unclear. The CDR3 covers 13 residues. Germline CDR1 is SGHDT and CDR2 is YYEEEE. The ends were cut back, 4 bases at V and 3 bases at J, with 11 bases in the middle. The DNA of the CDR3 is TGTGCCAGCAGCCCTGTGTCCCTCTACGAGCAGTACTTC. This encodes CASSPVSLYEQYF.

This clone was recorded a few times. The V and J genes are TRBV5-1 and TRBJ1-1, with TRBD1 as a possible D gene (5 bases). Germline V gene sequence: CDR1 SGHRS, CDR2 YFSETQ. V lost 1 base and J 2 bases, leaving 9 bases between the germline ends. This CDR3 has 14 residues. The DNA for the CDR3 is TGCGCCAGCAGCTTGCAGACAGCAAACACTGAAGCTTTCTTT. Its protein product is CASSLQTANTEAFF.

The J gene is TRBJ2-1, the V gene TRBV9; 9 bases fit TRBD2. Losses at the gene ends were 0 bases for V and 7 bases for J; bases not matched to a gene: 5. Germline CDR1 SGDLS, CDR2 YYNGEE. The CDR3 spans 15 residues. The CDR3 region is CASSVGGLALNEQFF. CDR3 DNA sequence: TGTGCCAGCAGCGTAGGGGGACTAGCACTAAATGAGCAGTTCTTC.

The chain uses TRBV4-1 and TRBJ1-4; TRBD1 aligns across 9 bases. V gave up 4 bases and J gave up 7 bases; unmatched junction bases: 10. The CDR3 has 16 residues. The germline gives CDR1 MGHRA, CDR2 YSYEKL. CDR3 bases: TGCGCCAGCAGCCGCATAGGGACAGGGCGGGGTGAAAAACTGTTTTTT. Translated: CASSRIGTGRGEKLFF.

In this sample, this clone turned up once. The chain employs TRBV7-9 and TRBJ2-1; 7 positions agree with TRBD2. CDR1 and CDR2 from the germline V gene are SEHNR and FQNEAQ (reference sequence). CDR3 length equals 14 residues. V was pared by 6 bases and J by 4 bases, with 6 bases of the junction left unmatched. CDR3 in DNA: TGTGCCAGCAGAGGGGAGGGAGGGTACAATGAGCAGTTCTTC. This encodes CASRGEGGYNEQFF.

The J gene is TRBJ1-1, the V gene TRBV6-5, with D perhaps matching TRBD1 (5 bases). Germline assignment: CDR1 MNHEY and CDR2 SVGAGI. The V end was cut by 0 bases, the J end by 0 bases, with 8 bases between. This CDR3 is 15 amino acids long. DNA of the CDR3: TGTGCCAGCAGTTACTCCCAGGGTTTGAACACTGAAGCTTTCTTT. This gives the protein CASSYSQGLNTEAFF.

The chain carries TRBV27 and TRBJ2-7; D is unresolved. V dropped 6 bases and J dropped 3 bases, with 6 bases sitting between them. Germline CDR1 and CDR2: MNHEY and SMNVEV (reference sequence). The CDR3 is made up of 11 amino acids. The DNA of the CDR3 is TGTGCCAGCAGGACGGGCTACGAGCAGTACTTC. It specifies CASRTGYEQYF.

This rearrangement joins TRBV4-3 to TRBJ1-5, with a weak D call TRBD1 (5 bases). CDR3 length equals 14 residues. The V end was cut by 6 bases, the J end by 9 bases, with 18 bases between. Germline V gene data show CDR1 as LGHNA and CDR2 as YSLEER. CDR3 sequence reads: CASRIGARFWPQHF. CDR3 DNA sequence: TGCGCCAGCAGAATTGGGGCCCGATTTTGGCCCCAGCATTTT.

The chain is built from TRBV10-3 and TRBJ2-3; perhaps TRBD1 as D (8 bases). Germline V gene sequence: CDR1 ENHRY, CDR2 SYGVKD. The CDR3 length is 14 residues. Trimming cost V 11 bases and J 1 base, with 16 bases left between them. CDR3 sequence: CASGQGGGTDTQYF. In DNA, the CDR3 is TGTGCCTCCGGACAGGGAGGGGGCACAGATACGCAGTATTTT.

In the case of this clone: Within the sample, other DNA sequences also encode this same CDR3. In nucleotides, the CDR3 is TGCGCCAGCAGCTTGAGGGGGCTTCCTCAAGAGACCCAGTACTTC. The encoded protein is CASSLRGLPQETQYF. The chain joins TRBV5-1 to TRBJ2-5, with TRBD1 matching 7 bases. CDR1 is SGHRS and CDR2 is YFSETQ in the germline V gene. The CDR3 spans 15 residues. V shed 1 base, J shed 2 bases, and the junction held 5 bases outside the gene matches.

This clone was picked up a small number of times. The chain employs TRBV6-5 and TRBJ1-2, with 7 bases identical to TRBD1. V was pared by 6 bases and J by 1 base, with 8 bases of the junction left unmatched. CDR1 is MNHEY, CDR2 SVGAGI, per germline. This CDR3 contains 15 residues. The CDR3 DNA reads TGTGCCAGCAGACGCGCGACAGGGATTAACTATGGCTACACCTTC. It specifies CASRRATGINYGYTF.

The CDR3 DNA sequence: TGTGCCAGCAGGATTATTAGCGGGAGTACCGGGGAGCTGTTTTTT. Translation: CASRIISGSTGELFF. The chain combines TRBV6-5 with TRBJ2-2; TRBD2 matches at 9 bases. The CDR3 runs 15 residues. CDR1 and CDR2 (germline): MNHEY, SVGAGI. Trimming cost V 6 bases and J 5 bases; bases outside gene matches: 7.

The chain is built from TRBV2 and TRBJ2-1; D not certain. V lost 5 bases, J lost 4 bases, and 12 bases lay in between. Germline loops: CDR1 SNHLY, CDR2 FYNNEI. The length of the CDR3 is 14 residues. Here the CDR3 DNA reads TGTGCCAGCAGTTCTATTTTGCTTTACAATGAGCAGTTCTTC. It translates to CASSSILLYNEQFF.

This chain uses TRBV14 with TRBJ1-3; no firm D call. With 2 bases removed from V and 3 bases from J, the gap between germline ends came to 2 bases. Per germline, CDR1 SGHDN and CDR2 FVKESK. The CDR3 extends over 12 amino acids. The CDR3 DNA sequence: TGTGCCAGCAGCCAACTTGGAAACACCATATATTTT. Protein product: CASSQLGNTIYF. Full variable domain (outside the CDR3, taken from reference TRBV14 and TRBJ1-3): EAGVTQFPSHSVIEKGQTVTLRCDPISGHDNLYWYRRVMGKEIKFLLHFVKESKQDESGMPNNRFLAERTGGTYSTLKVQPAELEDSGVYFCASSQLGNTIYFGEGSWLTVV.

The CDR3 DNA reads TGTGCCAGCAGTGGACAGGAGAACACCGGGGAGCTGTTTTTT. It encodes CASSGQENTGELFF. This chain joins TRBV4-2 and TRBJ2-2; TRBD1 aligns across 7 bases. J lost 1 base, V lost 6 bases, and 2 bases had no gene match. Germline V lookup: CDR1 LGHNA, CDR2 YNFKEQ. The CDR3 totals 14 residues.

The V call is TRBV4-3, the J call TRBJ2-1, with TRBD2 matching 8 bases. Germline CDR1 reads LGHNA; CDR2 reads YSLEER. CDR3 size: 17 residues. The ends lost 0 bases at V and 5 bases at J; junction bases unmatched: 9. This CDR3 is CASSQDWVAGRHNEQFF. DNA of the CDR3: TGCGCCAGCAGCCAAGATTGGGTAGCGGGGCGCCACAATGAGCAGTTCTTC.

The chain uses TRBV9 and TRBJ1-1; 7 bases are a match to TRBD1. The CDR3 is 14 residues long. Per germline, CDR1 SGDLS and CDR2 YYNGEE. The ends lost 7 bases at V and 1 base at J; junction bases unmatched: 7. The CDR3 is CASGFGTANTEAFF. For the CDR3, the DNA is TGTGCCAGCGGGTTCGGGACAGCGAACACTGAAGCTTTCTTT. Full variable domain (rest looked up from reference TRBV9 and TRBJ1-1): DSGVTQTPKHLITATGQRVTLRCSPRSGDLSVYWYQQSLDQGLQFLIQYYNGEERAKGNILERFSAQQFPDLHSELNLSSLELGDSALYFCASGFGTANTEAFFGQGTRLTVV.

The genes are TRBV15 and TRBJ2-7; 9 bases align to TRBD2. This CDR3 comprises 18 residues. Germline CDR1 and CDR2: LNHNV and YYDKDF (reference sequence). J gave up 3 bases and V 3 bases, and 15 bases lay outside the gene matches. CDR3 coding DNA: TGTGCCACCAGCAGGACCCTAGCGGGATTAGGAATTAACTACGAGCAGTACTTC. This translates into CATSRTLAGLGINYEQYF.

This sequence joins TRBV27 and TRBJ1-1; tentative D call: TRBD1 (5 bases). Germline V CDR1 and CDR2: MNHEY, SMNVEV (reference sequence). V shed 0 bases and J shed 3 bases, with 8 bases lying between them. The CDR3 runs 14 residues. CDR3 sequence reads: CASSLSRVDTEAFF. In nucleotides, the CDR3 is TGTGCCAGCAGTTTATCCAGGGTGGACACTGAAGCTTTCTTT.